Shown below are 26 T cell receptor beta chains from a single sample sequenced in a study of T cell clonotyping in hematopoietic cell transplantation. Using immunoSEQ multiplex PCR, the repertoire was profiled, and TCRdb retains in-frame clones only, with some absent. The sample yields approximately 44,000 clones, 94% seen once. The material sequenced was peripheral blood mononuclear cells. These receptors came from a woman between 50 and 59 years old in good health. Some clones in this sample may be carry-over from other donors' samples.

This clone has more than one count but fewer than ten. Here the CDR3 reads CASSQDSSGVTEAFF. The CDR3 DNA reads TGCGCCAGCAGCCAAGATTCATCGGGGGTCACTGAAGCTTTCTTT. This chain joins TRBV4-3 and TRBJ1-1, with D tentatively TRBD1 (5 bases). This CDR3 region has 15 residues. V was pared by 0 bases and J by 4 bases, with 12 bases between. CDR1 is LGHNA, CDR2 YSLEER, per germline.

V and J are TRBV9 and TRBJ2-5, with D uncertain. Trimming left V 4 bases short and J 5 bases short, with 9 bases between. CDR1 is SGDLS and CDR2 is YYNGEE in the germline V gene. CDR3 length: 12 amino acids. The DNA for the CDR3 is TGTGCCAGCAGCCCTTTTGATGAGACCCAGTACTTC. Its translation is CASSPFDETQYF.

This clone was seen more than once but under ten times. The rearrangement links TRBV19 to TRBJ1-5; tentatively, D is TRBD1 (5 bases). V was trimmed by 5 bases and J by 14 bases, leaving 16 bases between them. Germline CDR1 is LNHDA and CDR2 is SQIVND (reference sequence). The CDR3 sequence is 12 residues long. CDR3 residues: CASSDALGLKHF. The CDR3 DNA is TGTGCCAGTAGTGACGCATTGGGACTGAAGCATTTT. The entire variable domain, with the rest obtained from reference TRBV19 and TRBJ1-5, is as follows: DGGITQSPKYLFRKEGQNVTLSCEQNLNHDAMYWYRQDPGQGLRLIYYSQIVNDFQKGDIAEGYSVSREKKESFPLTVTSAQKNPTAFYLCASSDALGLKHFGDGTRLSIL.

V gene TRBV11-3 combines with J gene TRBJ2-3, with D uncertain. The germline V and J ends were trimmed by 0 bases and 3 bases, with 4 bases remaining between them. The V gene's germline CDR1 is SGHNT and CDR2 YENEEA. The CDR3 extends over 13 amino acids. The CDR3 nucleotides are TGTGCCAGCAGCTTAGAGGATACAGATACGCAGTATTTT. Amino acid sequence: CASSLEDTDTQYF.

J is TRBJ2-5 and V is TRBV7-6; D unclear. This CDR3 region has 13 residues. The germline V gene has CDR1 SGHVS and CDR2 FNYEAQ. Trimming stripped 6 bases from V and 5 bases from J, with 13 bases between. CDR3 loop: CASSYDILETQYF. The CDR3 DNA is TGTGCCAGCAGTTATGACATCTTGGAGACCCAGTACTTC.

J is TRBJ1-1 and V is TRBV5-1; D is perhaps TRBD1 (5 bases). The CDR3 sequence is 13 residues long. The germline V gene has CDR1 SGHRS and CDR2 YFSETQ. V was trimmed by 4 bases and J by 0 bases, leaving 7 bases between them. The CDR3 sequence is CASSARVNTEAFF. DNA of the CDR3: TGCGCCAGCAGCGCCAGGGTGAACACTGAAGCTTTCTTT.

The chain recombines TRBV4-3 with TRBJ2-3; the match to TRBD2 covers 8 bases. This CDR3 comprises 14 residues. V dropped 3 bases and J dropped 9; count of bases not matched to a gene: 8. The germline CDR1 and CDR2 sequences are LGHNA and YSLEER. The CDR3 DNA follows: TGCGCCAGCAGCCAGTTCCCCGGCGGGGGGACGCAGTATTTT. This sequence encodes CASSQFPGGGTQYF.

This rearrangement joins TRBV12-5 to TRBJ2-1; no clear D. In germline, CDR1 is LGHNT, CDR2 FRNRAP. The V and J ends lost 5 bases and 3 bases respectively, with 8 bases between them. This CDR3 region has 13 residues. The chain's CDR3 is CASGPAGYNEQFF. The CDR3 DNA reads TGTGCTAGTGGTCCAGCAGGCTACAATGAGCAGTTCTTC.

This chain joins TRBV10-3 and TRBJ1-2; 7 nucleotides match TRBD1. This CDR3 comprises 16 residues. Germline CDR1 and CDR2: ENHRY and SYGVKD. Unmatched junction bases numbered 15, after V lost 4 bases and J lost 7 bases. The CDR3 loop is CAISGRDRAHPRGYTF. The DNA of the CDR3 is TGTGCCATCAGTGGTAGAGACAGGGCCCACCCTCGTGGCTACACCTTC.

The gene calls are TRBV19 and TRBJ1-2, with 8 bases matching TRBD1. Germline CDR1 is LNHDA and CDR2 is SQIVND (reference sequence). The CDR3 loop spans 18 amino acids. Trimming removed 5 bases from V and 0 bases from J; junction bases left unmatched: 14. The CDR3 nucleotides are TGTGCCAGTAGTTTGGTCCTAGGGGCACAGGGGGCTAACTATGGCTACACCTTC. Its protein product is CASSLVLGAQGANYGYTF.

Comment on this clone: This same CDR3 is encoded by further DNA sequences in the sample. J is TRBJ2-3 and V is TRBV4-3; D is possibly TRBD1 (5 bases). Deletions cut 2 bases from V and 5 bases from J, with 5 bases between. This CDR3 region has 12 residues. The germline CDR1 and CDR2 sequences are LGHNA and YSLEER. CDR3: CASSQRGDTQYF. In DNA, the CDR3 is TGCGCCAGCAGCCAAAGGGGAGATACGCAGTATTTT.

The V call is TRBV19, the J call TRBJ1-5; TRBD1 might be the D (6 bases). This CDR3 is 13 amino acids long. Trimming shortened V by 8 bases and J by 3 bases, and 11 bases separated the two germline ends. Germline assignment: CDR1 LNHDA and CDR2 SQIVND (reference sequence). The DNA for the CDR3 is TGTGCCAGTCACGGACAGTTCAATCAGCCCCAGCATTTT. Translating it yields CASHGQFNQPQHF.

The chain is built from TRBV29-1 and TRBJ1-2; TRBD1 matches at 8 bases. Per germline, CDR1 SQVTM and CDR2 ANQGSEA. The CDR3 runs 12 residues. V lost 7 bases to trimming and J lost 6 bases; unmatched junction nucleotides: 7. The CDR3 DNA is TGCAGCGCGGACAGGGAAGGGCATGGCTACACCTTC. It is translated as CSADREGHGYTF.

The chain uses TRBV4-3 and TRBJ1-4; D is ambiguous. This CDR3 comprises 16 residues. Per the germline V gene, CDR1 is LGHNA and CDR2 is YSLEER. Trimming pared 0 bases from V and 0 bases from J, leaving 8 bases between. In DNA, the CDR3 is TGCGCCAGCAGCCAAGATCAAGGGACAACTAATGAAAAACTGTTTTTT. Its translation: CASSQDQGTTNEKLFF.

The V call is TRBV7-2, the J call TRBJ2-1; TRBD1 might be the D (5 bases). V lost 4 bases to trimming and J lost 1 base, with 11 bases between them. There are 15 residues in the CDR3. Per the germline V gene, CDR1 is SGHTA and CDR2 is FQGNSA. In DNA form, the CDR3 reads TGTGCCAGCAGCTCCGAGACAGTTTCCTACAATGAGCAGTTCTTC. Translation gives CASSSETVSYNEQFF.

The chain couples TRBV5-6 to TRBJ2-1; no definite D call. Germline V gene data show CDR1 as SGHDT and CDR2 as YYEEEE. Trimming removed 4 bases at V and 8 bases at J, with 16 bases between. This CDR3 is built from 14 residues. CDR3 coding DNA: TGTGCCAGCAGCCGTGGTAACTTCTGGGATGAGCAGTTCTTC. Residues: CASSRGNFWDEQFF.

The chain couples TRBV21-1 to TRBJ2-5. TRBV21-1 is designated a pseudogene. The CDR3 runs 13 residues. The CDR3 loop reads CASVQDGSETQYF. The CDR3 nucleotides are TGTGCCAGCGTTCAGGACGGTTCGGAGACCCAGTACTTC.

This chain uses TRBV10-3 with TRBJ1-5; D not certain. Trimming shortened V by 4 bases and J by 6 bases, and 13 bases separated the two germline ends. The CDR3 loop spans 14 amino acids. Germline lookup yields CDR1 ENHRY and CDR2 SYGVKD. The CDR3 loop reads CAISGALVSQPQHF. The CDR3 DNA sequence: TGTGCCATCAGTGGAGCCCTGGTAAGTCAGCCCCAGCATTTT.

J is TRBJ1-6 and V is TRBV27; 8 bases fit TRBD1. The CDR3 is 17 amino acids. Trimming cost V 3 bases and J 8 bases; bases outside gene matches: 12. CDR1 and CDR2 (germline): MNHEY, SMNVEV (reference sequence). CDR3 sequence reads: CASSLDFQGATYSPLHF. The CDR3 nucleotides are TGTGCCAGCAGTTTGGACTTCCAGGGGGCGACTTATTCACCCCTCCACTTT.

The V gene is TRBV5-1, the J gene TRBJ2-5, with 7 bases aligning to TRBD1. Germline trimming cut 4 bases from V and 5 bases from J; bases unmatched to any gene: 11. This CDR3 region has 15 residues. Germline V CDR1 and CDR2: SGHRS, YFSETQ. CDR3 DNA: TGCGCCAGCAGCGGGTTACAGGGGATTGGGGAGACCCAGTACTTC. Amino acids: CASSGLQGIGETQYF.

This clone was picked up one time. The V gene is TRBV21-1, the J gene TRBJ2-3; the table's TRBD1 call for D was not verified on the DNA. TRBV21-1 is a known pseudogene. The CDR3 totals 16 residues. CDR3 region: CASSQGDRRSTDTQYF. Here the CDR3 DNA reads TGTGCCAGCAGTCAGGGGGACAGGCGTTCCACAGATACGCAGTATTTT.

V gene TRBV6-5 combines with J gene TRBJ1-6, with a possible D match to TRBD1 (5 bases). Germline V gives CDR1 MNHEY, CDR2 SVGAGI. Trimming removed 1 base at V and 12 bases at J, with 7 bases between. There are 12 residues in the CDR3. The CDR3 DNA reads as TGTGCCAGCAGTTACTATCAGGGACCCCTCCACTTT. Translated: CASSYYQGPLHF.

J is TRBJ2-5 and V is TRBV5-6; 9 nucleotides match TRBD2. This CDR3 has 16 residues. Per the germline V gene, CDR1 is SGHDT and CDR2 is YYEEEE. After removal of 0 bases from V and 3 bases from J, the junction contained 6 bases not matched to a gene. The CDR3 sequence: CASSLGRSGGKETQYF. The CDR3 DNA follows: TGTGCCAGCAGCTTGGGCCGTAGCGGGGGAAAAGAGACCCAGTACTTC.

J is TRBJ1-2 and V is TRBV5-4; D is unresolved. The germline gives CDR1 SGHNT, CDR2 YYREEE (reference sequence). This CDR3 contains 14 residues. V lost 4 bases to trimming and J lost 7 bases, with 17 bases between them. The CDR3 sequence: CASSHRTDAGGYTF. As DNA, the CDR3 is TGTGCCAGCAGCCACCGGACGGATGCTGGTGGCTACACCTTC. Complete variable domain (other parts from reference TRBV5-4 and TRBJ1-2): ETGVTQSPTHLIKTRGQQVTLRCSSQSGHNTVSWYQQALGQGPQFIFQYYREEENGRGNFPPRFSGLQFPNYSSELNVNALELDDSALYLCASSHRTDAGGYTFGSGTRLTVV.

This sequence joins TRBV28 and TRBJ2-5; D may be TRBD1 (6 bases). Trimming took off 9 bases at V and 4 bases at J, with 15 bases between the two ends. The CDR3 contains 13 residues. Germline loops: CDR1 MDHEN, CDR2 SYDVKM. The CDR3: CASCTGLLETQYF. CDR3 DNA: TGTGCCAGTTGCACAGGGCTTCTAGAGACCCAGTACTTC.

V gene TRBV9 combines with J gene TRBJ2-7; D is tentatively TRBD1 or TRBD2 (5 bases each). CDR1 SGDLS and CDR2 YYNGEE come from the germline V gene. The CDR3 loop spans 15 amino acids. Trimming removed 0 bases at V and 3 bases at J, with 13 bases between. This CDR3 is CASSVGPGGGYEQYF. The CDR3 nucleotides read TGTGCCAGCAGCGTAGGCCCTGGGGGTGGCTACGAGCAGTACTTC.